This TCR beta chain derives from a study of T-cell memory formation after mild COVID-19. The wider study: TCR clusters showed largely donor specificity.

General study results and limits: CD4+ contracting clones were found mainly in CM and EM, and CD8+ ones in EMRA. Detection of some responders pre-infection suggested pre-existing cross-reactive memory T cells participated. The second-wave clones peaking on day 37 were not confirmed as SARS-CoV-2-specific.

This clonotype was seen a few times. Its specificity is unknown. Trimming cost V 3 bases and J 9 bases; bases outside gene matches: 12. Germline CDR1 and CDR2: MGHRA and YSYEKL. CDR3 length equals 15 residues. TCRdb re-called the 5' RACE reads with MiXCR, one entry per CDR3 protein. The top ten clones hold roughly 9.7% of a sample with roughly 410,000 distinct CDR3 sequences, approximately 24% of them seen once. The TCR originated in an adult woman who had mild COVID-19 (a few samples of this study predate the infection). Cell type and time point are not known. The V and J genes are TRBV4-1 and TRBJ1-2; 8 nucleotides align to TRBD1. Sequenced sample: PBMCs or a T cell subset sorted from them (not recorded which). CDR3 sequence (DNA): TGCGCCAGCAGCCACCCGGTCAGGGGGCATGGTAGCTACACCTTC. It encodes CASSHPVRGHGSYTF.